Presented here are 26 T cell receptor beta chains from one specimen sequenced in a study of T cells in tuberculosis. Sorting used thawed, overnight-rested PBMC stained with anti-CD3, a viability dye and GMM-loaded CD1B tetramer. C32 glucose monomycolate from Rhodococcus equi was loaded onto the CD1B tetramers. Sequenced by immunoSEQ multiplex PCR; TCRdb stores in-frame clones only, minus some. In the table there are tens of thousands of clones, more than 75% of which are singletons. Sequences were obtained from CD1b-GMM tetramer-negative cells sorted from PBMCs. These receptors originate from an adult woman with latent tuberculosis.

V gene TRBV14 combines with J gene TRBJ1-1; D uncertain. V lost 1 base and J 1 base, leaving 16 bases between the germline ends. This CDR3 comprises 17 residues. The germline CDR1 and CDR2 sequences are SGHDN and FVKESK. DNA of the CDR3: TGTGCCAGCAGCCAAGCTTTTTCCCGAAACGGGAACACTGAAGCTTTCTTT. This codes for CASSQAFSRNGNTEAFF.

The chain combines TRBV30 with TRBJ1-6; 10 positions match TRBD1. With 3 bases clipped from V and 2 bases from J, the junction kept 7 bases outside the gene matches. Germline-derived CDR1 and CDR2 are GTSNPN and SVGIG (reference sequence). The CDR3 covers 17 residues. Here the CDR3 reads CAWRDGTGVTYNSPLHF. The CDR3 DNA reads as TGTGCCTGGAGGGACGGGACAGGGGTTACCTATAATTCACCCCTCCACTTT.

With respect to this clone: One junction end does not reproduce the germline sequence, and a read error may be involved. This chain's CDR3 is CSGVGQGGGHTF. DNA of the CDR3: TGCAGCGGCGTGGGCCAGGGAGGTGGCCACACCTTC. The rearrangement uses TRBV29-1 and TRBJ1-2; tentative D call: TRBD1 (5 bases). Germline CDR1 and CDR2: SQVTM and ANQGSEA. This CDR3 spans 12 amino acids.

This clone was seen a few times. The rearrangement joins TRBV18 to TRBJ1-5; possibly TRBD1 for D (6 bases). Germline V lookup: CDR1 KGHSH, CDR2 LQKENI. Between the trimmed V and J ends, which lost 3 bases and 5 bases, there was a span of 8 bases. The CDR3 has 13 residues. In nucleotides, the CDR3 is TGTGCCAGCTCACCCTCAGGGGATCAGCCCCAGCATTTT. It codes for CASSPSGDQPQHF.

This clone came up a few times. This chain uses TRBV10-3 with TRBJ1-2, with 9 bases identical to TRBD1. Trimming at V came to 6 bases and at J to 5 bases, leaving 10 bases not matched to a gene. Germline loops: CDR1 ENHRY, CDR2 SYGVKD. The CDR3 is 15 residues long. CDR3 sequence: CAISVGLDRGYGYTF. CDR3 DNA: TGTGCCATCAGCGTAGGACTCGACAGGGGGTATGGCTACACCTTC.

The V call is TRBV7-2, the J call TRBJ1-1; 12 positions agree with TRBD1. Looked up from germline, CDR1 is SGHTA and CDR2 is FQGNSA. This CDR3 is 16 amino acids long. Losses at the gene ends were 6 bases for V and 5 bases for J; bases not matched to a gene: 10. Written as DNA, the CDR3 is TGTGCCAGCAGGGACGGGACAGGGGGCGTATATACTGAAGCTTTCTTT. This translates into CASRDGTGGVYTEAFF.

This clone occurred once. The rearrangement uses TRBV6-7 and TRBJ2-2; 15 bases map to TRBD2. TRBV6-7 is identified as an open reading frame with a role that is uncertain. The CDR3 totals 19 residues. V was clipped by 10 bases and J by 3 bases; unmatched bases: 15. The DNA of the CDR3 is TGTGCCACCCTACCCGGACTAGCGGGGGGGCCGTTTGACACCGGGGAGCTGTTTTTT. Amino acid sequence: CATLPGLAGGPFDTGELFF.

The chain combines TRBV6-1 with TRBJ2-1; tentative D call: TRBD2 (6 bases). With 3 bases removed from V and 5 bases from J, the gap between germline ends came to 11 bases. The CDR3 contains 14 residues. Germline lookup yields CDR1 MNHNS and CDR2 SASEGT. The CDR3 loop is CASSEIGGNNEQFF. CDR3 DNA sequence: TGTGCCAGCAGTGAGATCGGGGGAAACAATGAGCAGTTCTTC.

The chain couples TRBV6-6 to TRBJ1-6; D possibly corresponds to TRBD1 (5 bases). Germline V gene lookup returns CDR1 MNHNY and CDR2 SVGAGI (reference sequence). The V and J ends lost 0 bases and 9 bases respectively, with 12 bases between them. CDR3 size: 15 residues. For the CDR3, the DNA is TGTGCCAGCAGTTACTCGAACACAGGATTTTCACCCCTCCACTTT. This sequence encodes CASSYSNTGFSPLHF.

The CDR3 DNA sequence: TGTGCCAGCCGACTAGTTCCCACCTACAATGAGCAGTTCTTC. This sequence encodes CASRLVPTYNEQFF. V is TRBV6-5 and J is TRBJ2-1; tentative D call: TRBD2 (6 bases). Germline CDR1 MNHEY, CDR2 SVGAGI. This CDR3 spans 14 amino acids. The V end was cut by 8 bases, the J end by 2 bases, with 13 bases between.

This clone showed up just once. The rearrangement links TRBV7-9 to TRBJ1-1; D is undetermined. The CDR3 runs to 15 residues. CDR1 is SEHNR and CDR2 is FQNEAQ in the germline V gene (reference sequence). Trimming took off 5 bases at V and 5 bases at J, with 18 bases between the two ends. CDR3: CASSQSRVVWTEAFF. For the CDR3, the DNA is TGTGCCAGCAGCCAAAGCCGGGTAGTTTGGACTGAAGCTTTCTTT.

The chain couples TRBV2 to TRBJ2-7; TRBD2 matches 11 bases. V was clipped by 8 bases and J by 0 bases; unmatched bases: 18. CDR1 and CDR2 from the germline V gene are SNHLY and FYNNEI. The CDR3 has 19 amino acids. The CDR3 is CASAWVKGSGGASSYEQYV. As DNA, the CDR3 is TGTGCCAGCGCATGGGTGAAGGGTAGCGGGGGGGCCAGCTCCTACGAGCAGTACGTC.

The J gene is TRBJ2-2, the V gene TRBV6-1; 10 bases fit TRBD2. The V segment lost 1 base and the J segment 7 bases; nucleotides outside the gene matches: 9. Germline CDR1 MNHNS, CDR2 SASEGT. This CDR3 comprises 17 residues. CDR3 DNA: TGTGCCAGCAGTGAAGTTTCCAGCGGGGGGGCGAACGGGGAGCTGTTTTTT. Protein: CASSEVSSGGANGELFF.

This chain connects TRBV4-1 to TRBJ2-5; D unclear. V dropped 3 bases and J dropped 2 bases, with 16 bases sitting between them. Germline loops: CDR1 MGHRA, CDR2 YSYEKL. The CDR3 spans 16 residues. For the CDR3, the DNA is TGCGCCAGCAGCCACTTAGAGTTAACTCAACAAGAGACCCAGTACTTC. Amino acids: CASSHLELTQQETQYF.

The chain is built from TRBV19 and TRBJ1-2; TRBD1 aligns across 8 bases. Germline lookup yields CDR1 LNHDA and CDR2 SQIVND (reference sequence). V was clipped by 3 bases and J by 4 bases; unmatched bases: 7. There are 15 residues in the CDR3. CDR3: CASSITGQGFYGYTF. CDR3 bases: TGTGCCAGTAGTATTACTGGACAGGGCTTCTATGGCTACACCTTC. Combining the CDR3 with reference TRBV19 and TRBJ1-2 gives the whole variable domain DGGITQSPKYLFRKEGQNVTLSCEQNLNHDAMYWYRQDPGQGLRLIYYSQIVNDFQKGDIAEGYSVSREKKESFPLTVTSAQKNPTAFYLCASSITGQGFYGYTFGSGTRLTVV.

The chain couples TRBV27 to TRBJ1-6; 7 bases are shared with TRBD1. The CDR3 is 13 amino acids. The trim removed 10 bases at V and 7 bases at J, leaving 7 bases unmatched. Germline CDR1 reads MNHEY; CDR2 reads SMNVEV (reference sequence). This chain's CDR3 is CATNRGGNSPLHF. The CDR3 DNA follows: TGTGCCACAAACAGGGGAGGAAATTCACCCCTCCACTTT.

This clone has only one observation. This rearrangement joins TRBV15 to TRBJ2-2; a possible D gene is TRBD1 (7 bases). V lost 0 bases and J lost 8, with 16 bases in between. The V gene's germline CDR1 is LNHNV and CDR2 YYDKDF (reference sequence). The CDR3 is 16 amino acids. DNA of the CDR3: TGTGCCACCAGCAGAGATCAGGGGGGCGCGGAGGGGGAGCTGTTTTTT. This codes for CATSRDQGGAEGELFF.

This chain links TRBV27 with TRBJ2-1; 11 nucleotides match TRBD2. The CDR3 contains 13 residues. V shed 7 bases and J 8 bases; nucleotides not matched to a gene: 4. Germline V CDR1 and CDR2: MNHEY, SMNVEV (reference sequence). CDR3: CASNSGGAYEQFF. The CDR3 DNA sequence: TGTGCCAGCAATAGCGGGGGGGCGTATGAGCAGTTCTTC.

The chain has TRBV6-1 and TRBJ1-5, with a tentative D call TRBD1 (5 bases). The CDR3 covers 16 residues. V was cut by 4 bases and J by 0 bases, with 13 bases left in between. Germline-derived CDR1 and CDR2 are MNHNS and SASEGT. The CDR3 DNA sequence: TGTGCCAGCAGTGTGGGGCAGTTTTATAGCAATCAGCCCCAGCATTTT. It translates to CASSVGQFYSNQPQHF.

The CDR3 loop is CSVEEAVASSNYGYTF. For the CDR3, the DNA is TGCAGCGTTGAAGAGGCGGTAGCAAGCTCTAACTATGGCTACACCTTC. The chain is built from TRBV29-1 and TRBJ1-2; D remains ambiguous. V was clipped by 0 bases and J by 0 bases, with 14 bases between them. The length of the CDR3 is 16 residues. The germline gives CDR1 SQVTM, CDR2 ANQGSEA. The whole variable domain, remainder taken from reference TRBV29-1 and TRBJ1-2, is SAVISQKPSRDICQRGTSLTIQCQVDSQVTMMFWYRQQPGQSLTLIATANQGSEATYESGFVIDKFPISRPNLTFSTLTVSNMSPEDSSIYLCSVEEAVASSNYGYTFGSGTRLTVV.

The rearrangement joins TRBV9 to TRBJ2-1; D is uncertain. The CDR3 loop spans 11 amino acids. The V end was cut by 4 bases, the J end by 7 bases, with 6 bases between. The germline gives CDR1 SGDLS, CDR2 YYNGEE. The CDR3: CASSLNNEQFF. DNA for the CDR3: TGTGCCAGCAGCCTAAATAATGAGCAGTTCTTC.

The chain carries TRBV7-6 and TRBJ2-3; TRBD2 matches 8 bases. Germline CDR1 reads SGHVS; CDR2 reads FNYEAQ. The length of the CDR3 is 16 residues. Trimming at V came to 3 bases and at J to 5 bases, leaving 10 bases not matched to a gene. The chain's CDR3 is CASSLPNGGGIDTQYF. As DNA, the CDR3 is TGTGCCAGCAGCTTGCCCAACGGCGGGGGGATAGATACGCAGTATTTT.

This rearrangement joins TRBV5-5 to TRBJ2-7; possibly TRBD2 for D (6 bases). From germline, CDR1 is SGHKS and CDR2 YYEKEE (reference sequence). This CDR3 has 13 amino acids. V gave up 2 bases and J gave up 6 bases, with 12 bases separating them. Here the CDR3 reads CASSFGGVSEQYV. CDR3 coding DNA: TGTGCCAGCAGCTTCGGGGGAGTAAGCGAGCAGTACGTC.

This chain uses TRBV15 with TRBJ2-3; 10 nucleotides line up with TRBD2. The junction had 1 base not matched to a gene; V was cut back by 0 bases and J by 1 base. The CDR3 has 16 residues. From germline, CDR1 is LNHNV and CDR2 YYDKDF (reference sequence). The CDR3 nucleotides are TGTGCCACCAGCAGAGAAGCGGGGGGGGGCACAGATACGCAGTATTTT. It specifies CATSREAGGGTDTQYF. Using reference TRBV15 and TRBJ2-3 for the parts outside the CDR3, the full variable domain is DAMVIQNPRYQVTQFGKPVTLSCSQTLNHNVMYWYQQKSSQAPKLLFHYYDKDFNNEADTPDNFQSRRPNTSFCFLDIRSPGLGDTAMYLCATSREAGGGTDTQYFGPGTRLTVL.

The chain recombines TRBV28 with TRBJ1-4; D is unresolved. Trimming shortened V by 4 bases and J by 5 bases, and 11 bases separated the two germline ends. Germline V gene lookup returns CDR1 MDHEN and CDR2 SYDVKM. The CDR3 extends over 14 amino acids. The DNA for the CDR3 is TGTGCCAGCAGTTCCCCGACTGTGAATGAAAAACTGTTTTTT. This translates into CASSSPTVNEKLFF.

The V and J genes are TRBV7-9 and TRBJ1-1; tentative D call: TRBD1 (5 bases). The CDR3 covers 13 residues. V lost 11 bases to trimming and J lost 3 bases, with 16 bases between them. Germline CDR1 and CDR2: SEHNR and FQNEAQ (reference sequence). CDR3 bases: TGTGCCGGTACACTCTGGGGGGACACTGAAGCTTTCTTT. Residues: CAGTLWGDTEAFF.